What follows are 6 T cell receptor beta chains derived from one specimen sequenced in a study of blood T cell repertoires in COVID-19. Sequencing was performed with immunoSEQ multiplex PCR; in TCRdb, only in-frame clones are kept and a portion is missing. Among 150,000 or so clones listed, 85% to 90% were seen once. The material sequenced was peripheral blood. The receptors here all came from a man aged 80 or over with acute or convalescent COVID-19.

The chain is built from TRBV29-1 and TRBJ1-2; no definite D call. V was shortened by 7 bases and J by 3 bases, with 15 bases between the two germline ends. The CDR3 is 13 residues long. The germline V gene has CDR1 SQVTM and CDR2 ANQGSEA. CDR3 residues: CSASGGEYYGYTF. The CDR3 DNA sequence: TGCAGCGCCTCCGGCGGGGAATACTATGGCTACACCTTC.

The rearrangement links TRBV7-9 to TRBJ2-5; unclear D gene. This CDR3 contains 17 residues. Germline assignment: CDR1 SEHNR and CDR2 FQNEAQ (reference sequence). The germline V and J ends were trimmed by 0 bases and 1 base, with 15 bases remaining between them. The CDR3 sequence: CASSLAGSQFTQETQYF. The CDR3 DNA follows: TGTGCCAGCAGCTTAGCGGGCAGCCAGTTCACCCAAGAGACCCAGTACTTC.

The J gene is TRBJ1-3, the V gene TRBV7-9, with D possibly TRBD1 on 6 matching bases. Looked up from germline, CDR1 is SEHNR and CDR2 is FQNEAQ (reference sequence). The germline V and J ends were trimmed by 4 bases and 11 bases, with 12 bases remaining between them. The CDR3 contains 12 residues. CDR3 nucleotides: TGTGCCAGCAGCTCATCGGACAGAGCCATATATTTT. Protein product: CASSSSDRAIYF.

The rearrangement uses TRBV5-1 and TRBJ2-5; tentative D call: TRBD1 (6 bases). Trimming took 3 bases from V and 4 from J, leaving 13 bases between them. CDR3 length: 14 amino acids. Germline V gives CDR1 SGHRS, CDR2 YFSETQ. CDR3 sequence (DNA): TGCGCCAGCAGCTCGAAACAGGGTCGAGAGACCCAGTACTTC. Amino acids: CASSSKQGRETQYF.

Here the CDR3 DNA reads TGTGCCAGCAGTCCGGCCCGAGGCACTGAAGCTTTCTTT. Its protein product is CASSPARGTEAFF. This rearrangement joins TRBV7-3 to TRBJ1-1; D uncertain. V was cut by 6 bases and J by 4 bases, with 12 bases left in between. There are 13 residues in the CDR3. From germline, CDR1 is SGHTA and CDR2 FQGTGA.

The V call is TRBV6-5, the J call TRBJ2-1, with 9 bases that match TRBD1. The CDR3 length is 13 residues. Per germline, CDR1 MNHEY and CDR2 SVGAGI. J gave up 9 bases and V 6 bases, and 6 bases lay outside the gene matches. The CDR3 DNA is TGTGCCAGCAGGACAGGGGGAAGGTTTGAGCAGTTCTTC. Protein product: CASRTGGRFEQFF.